Here is one TCR beta chain with its context. This entry belongs to a study of identical twins. The CDR3 sequence is 15 residues long. V dropped 6 bases and J dropped 2 bases, with 13 bases sitting between them. In germline, CDR1 is MDHEN, CDR2 SYDVKM. TCRdb used MiXCR to reprocess the 5' RACE reads, holding one entry per CDR3 protein. This table holds 1.5 million or so distinct CDR3 sequences, around a third found once. Material: cord blood. The V call is TRBV28, the J call TRBJ2-2; D gene unclear. This receptor was obtained from a newborn girl in good health. As DNA, the CDR3 is TGTGCCAGCAGAATGATTGGTGGAAACACCGGGGAGCTGTTTTTT. Protein product: CASRMIGGNTGELFF.